This T cell receptor beta chain was sequenced during a study of CD8 T cells in ankylosing spondylitis. With 4 bases clipped from V and 8 bases from J, the junction kept 13 bases outside the gene matches. The CDR3 length is 16 residues. CDR1 and CDR2 (germline): MGHRA, YSYEKL. This clonotype was seen ten or more times. A single record per CDR3 protein comes from TCRdb applying MiXCR to the 5' RACE reads. The sample comprises some 140,000 distinct CDR3 sequences, approximately 7.4% of which are singletons, and roughly 12% rests with the top ten. The sequencing input was blood, either unsorted or a sorted T cell fraction (not recorded which). The rearrangement links TRBV4-1 to TRBJ2-1, with 8 positions matching TRBD2. The sequence was obtained from a female donor with ankylosing spondylitis or in good health (not recorded which). CDR3 coding DNA: TGCGCCAGCAGCCGACTCGGGGGGGGGCCGGGGGATGAGCAGTTCTTC. Translating it yields CASSRLGGGPGDEQFF.